What follows is one TCR beta chain and its context. Antigen unknown. The sample is drawn from a study of OX40 agonist ivuxolimab in advanced cancers. Study details: Mean age about 60 years, range about 20 to 85; approximately 80% male. Partial responses were achieved by three patients, of whom one had hepatocellular carcinoma and two had cutaneous melanoma. Points from the study as a whole: With doses of 0.1 to 3.0 mg/kg, CD4+ and CD8+ blood T cells had undergone clonal expansion by week 6. The average count of expanded clones was higher among CD8+ T cells than among CD4+.

CDR3 length: 13 amino acids. Germline assignment: CDR1 SGHRS and CDR2 YFSETQ. Deletions cut 4 bases from V and 5 bases from J, with 10 bases between. TCRdb's table, derived via immunoSEQ multiplex PCR, lists solely in-frame clones and lacks some. Altogether approximately 110,000 clones are present, roughly 90% being singletons, with the ten largest covering 0.81%. The sample in question was CD4+ or CD8+ T cells sorted from blood, obtained in a trial of the OX40 agonist ivuxolimab. The J gene is TRBJ2-1, the V gene TRBV5-1; possibly TRBD2 for D (7 bases). The source of this sequence is an adult with an advanced solid tumor such as melanoma, head and neck, liver or kidney cancer. The chain's CDR3 is CASSRGANNEQFF. CDR3 DNA sequence: TGCGCCAGCAGCCGGGGGGCTAACAATGAGCAGTTCTTC.